This TCR beta chain was recovered during a study of immune evolution from preneoplasia to lung adenocarcinoma. Overall study context: HLA loss of heterozygosity: about 7% AIS, approximately 15% MIA, more than 25% ADC, none AAH. Study-wide points: Clonality was highest in normal lung, lower in later-stage lesions apparently.

A word on this clone: Its antigen remains unknown.

Profiled with immunoSEQ multiplex PCR; TCRdb holds only in-frame clones, not every one. The table has approximately 2,000 clones, around 84% seen once. V was clipped by 3 bases and J by 2 bases, with 11 bases between them. Germline V gene lookup returns CDR1 MDHEN and CDR2 SYDVKM. CDR3 length equals 14 residues. The TCR originated in a person aged 60 to 80 with lung adenocarcinoma. The source material was FFPE lung adenocarcinoma in situ tissue. The chain couples TRBV28 to TRBJ2-7; weak D call: TRBD2 (6 bases). This chain's CDR3 is CASSFPGETYEQYF. The CDR3 region has the DNA TGTGCCAGCAGTTTTCCGGGGGAAACCTACGAGCAGTACTTC.